The 6 T cell receptor beta chains listed next were all sequenced from one sample in a study of T cell repertoires in cytomegalovirus infection. TCRdb redid the calling of the reads with MiXCR, one entry per CDR3 protein. The data show a few hundred thousand distinct CDR3 sequences, with roughly 15% seen just once and around 12% held by the top ten. The sample comprised PBMCs. All receptors derive from a human donor in good health (CMV status not recorded). Some clones in this sample may be carry-over from other donors' samples.

This clonotype was seen repeatedly, ten times or more. Its ends do not fully match the called genes, so a read error is possible. The chain employs TRBV7-9 and TRBJ1-4, with 9 nucleotides matching TRBD1. CDR1 SEHNR and CDR2 FQNEAQ come from the germline V gene (reference sequence). The CDR3 is 14 residues long. The CDR3 DNA follows: TGTGCCAGCAGCCCGCCGGGGACAGGGACGTGGGAAGGCTTT. It codes for CASSPPGTGTWEGF.

The chain couples TRBV6-1 to TRBJ2-7, with D possibly being TRBD1 or TRBD2 (5 bases each). V lost 4 bases, J lost 6 bases, and 13 bases lay in between. The CDR3 has 13 amino acids. The germline CDR1 and CDR2 sequences are MNHNS and SASEGT. CDR3 coding DNA: TGTGCCAGCAGTGCCAGGGACGGCCTCGAGCAGTACTTC. This gives the protein CASSARDGLEQYF.

The chain is built from TRBV19 and TRBJ1-1, with no clear D. The CDR3 extends over 13 amino acids. CDR1 is LNHDA and CDR2 is SQIVND in the germline V gene (reference sequence). Trimming shortened V by 5 bases and J by 6 bases, and 13 bases separated the two germline ends. CDR3 sequence reads: CASSLISTAEAFF. The CDR3 coding sequence is TGTGCCAGTAGTCTTATCAGTACGGCTGAAGCTTTCTTT.

This clonotype was observed a handful of times. The chain links TRBV6-1 to TRBJ2-7; no firm D call. Germline V lookup: CDR1 MNHNS, CDR2 SASEGT. Trimming left V 10 bases short and J 2 bases short, with 15 bases between. The length of the CDR3 is 13 residues. DNA of the CDR3: TGTGCCATTGCGAGGACGGCTACCTACGAGCAGTACTTC. Its protein is CAIARTATYEQYF.

In this sample, this clonotype turned up a few times. The V call is TRBV18, the J call TRBJ2-1, with TRBD2 matching 9 bases. Trimming cost V 4 bases and J 5 bases; bases outside gene matches: 21. The CDR3 totals 20 residues. CDR1 is KGHSH, CDR2 LQKENI, per germline. In DNA form, the CDR3 reads TGTGCCAGCTCACTCCTCTTGAGAGCGGGGGGCCTGAATTTGCACAATGAGCAGTTCTTC. Amino acid sequence: CASSLLLRAGGLNLHNEQFF.

There are many counts of this clonotype. The V and J genes are TRBV10-3 and TRBJ2-5; 8 bases align to TRBD2. This CDR3 spans 14 amino acids. V shed 5 bases and J 3 bases; nucleotides not matched to a gene: 5. Germline assignment: CDR1 ENHRY and CDR2 SYGVKD. In DNA form, the CDR3 reads TGTGCCATCAGTCCCTATAGCGGGGAAGAGACCCAGTACTTC. This codes for CAISPYSGEETQYF.